This T cell receptor (beta chain) was captured by sequencing in a study of Ad26.COV2.S vaccination and SARS-CoV-2 variants. Study-level points and caveats: After vaccination, substantial breadth of spike-specific CD8+ and CD4+ responses was reported.

This table comes from immunoSEQ multiplex PCR, and its TCRdb copy is limited to in-frame clones, with some not included. The table shows about half a million clones, with 89% occurring only once. Comment on this clone: Its specificity is unknown.

This CDR3 is built from 14 residues. With 7 bases removed from V and 4 bases from J, the gap between germline ends came to 15 bases. The germline V gene has CDR1 MNHEY and CDR2 SMNVEV (reference sequence). Treatment defined: roughly 19 received Ad26.COV2.S at low or high dose, single or two shots; about 5 received placebo; per-sample allocation not given. On day 63 after the first injection, vaccine and placebo recipients gave samples. The TCR comes from a person between 18 and 65 years old who received the Ad26.COV2.S COVID-19 vaccine or a placebo. The sequences come from peripheral blood, collected in a trial of Ad26.COV2.S vaccine versus placebo. J is TRBJ2-3 and V is TRBV27; D tentatively fits TRBD1 or TRBD2 (6 bases each). For the CDR3, the DNA is TGTGCCAGCACGTGGGGGGCTAACCCAGATACGCAGTATTTT. It translates to CASTWGANPDTQYF.